A single sample is the source of the 19 T cell receptor beta chains below, sequenced in a study of tumor-infiltrating lymphocytes in oesophageal squamous cell carcinoma. Via MiXCR, TCRdb re-called the PCR reads, giving one row per CDR3 protein. This sample has over 15,000 distinct CDR3 sequences; less than 50% occur once, and the top ten carry about 7%. Sequenced: blood. The receptors shown here come from a male donor with esophageal squamous cell carcinoma.

In this sample, this clonotype turned up many times. The chain recombines TRBV25-1 with TRBJ2-2; D might be TRBD2 (5 bases). V was shortened by 5 bases and J by 4 bases, with 20 bases between the two germline ends. This CDR3 is built from 17 residues. CDR1 and CDR2 from the germline V gene are MGHDK and SYGVNS. This CDR3 reads CASSYRESQPGTGELFF. Written as DNA, the CDR3 is TGTGCCAGCAGTTACCGGGAATCACAGCCGGGCACCGGGGAGCTGTTTTTT.

The gene calls are TRBV6-1 and TRBJ1-5; D might be TRBD1 (5 bases). The V gene's germline CDR1 is MNHNS and CDR2 SASEGT. The CDR3 is 14 amino acids. V was trimmed by 7 bases and J by 0 bases, leaving 10 bases between them. The CDR3 sequence: CASTPGGSNQPQHF. The CDR3, as DNA: TGTGCCAGCACTCCGGGGGGTAGCAATCAGCCCCAGCATTTT.

This sequence joins TRBV6-4 and TRBJ2-5; D call uncertain. The J call is doubtful: the DNA matches TRBJ2-1 better. Germline V lookup: CDR1 MRHNA, CDR2 SNTAGT. This CDR3 spans 13 amino acids. In DNA, the CDR3 is TGTGCCACCGAAAGGGAATGGGACAATGAGCAGTTCTTC. This translates into CATEREWDNEQFF.

This clonotype appeared many times. V is TRBV20-1 and J is TRBJ2-7; 8 bases fit TRBD1. The CDR3 loop spans 15 amino acids. After removal of 3 bases from V and 3 bases from J, the junction contained 10 bases not matched to a gene. CDR1 and CDR2 from the germline V gene are DFQATT and SNEGSKA (reference sequence). CDR3 in amino acids: CSASSPAGGHYEQYF. DNA of the CDR3: TGCAGTGCTAGCTCGCCGGCAGGGGGCCACTACGAGCAGTACTTC.

On this clonotype: No conserved phenylalanine or tryptophan ends this CDR3, so it is likely a read error. The DNA is omitted, as the CDR3 cannot be located on it reliably, and the CDR3 follows TCRdb's listing. The rearrangement uses TRBV27 and TRBJ2-7; the table's TRBD1 call for D was not verified on the DNA. The CDR3 spans 17 amino acids, including both terminal residues. Per the germline V gene, CDR1 is MNHEY and CDR2 is SMNVEV (reference sequence). The chain's CDR3 is CASSSGQGNPYEQYFGA.

The chain links TRBV28 to TRBJ2-5; 7 bases are shared with TRBD1. The end of the DNA is better explained by TRBJ2-1, so the J call may be wrong. This CDR3 has 15 residues. CDR1 is MDHEN, CDR2 SYDVKM, per germline. CDR3 sequence reads: CASSTGQQHSYEQFF. The CDR3, as DNA: TGTGCCAGCAGTACGGGACAGCAACACTCCTACGAGCAGTTCTTC.

This clonotype was observed at least ten times. The chain uses TRBV5-5 and TRBJ1-4, with D uncertain. V shed 1 base and J shed 0 bases, with 16 bases lying between them. The CDR3 totals 18 residues. Germline assignment: CDR1 SGHKS and CDR2 YYEKEE (reference sequence). DNA for the CDR3: TGTGCCAGCAGCTTGAATCAGAATAGGGCAGCAACTAATGAAAAACTGTTTTTT. Translating it yields CASSLNQNRAATNEKLFF. The complete variable domain, with remaining parts taken from reference TRBV5-5 and TRBJ1-4, reads DAGVTQSPTHLIKTRGQQVTLRCSPISGHKSVSWYQQVLGQGPQFIFQYYEKEERGRGNFPDRFSARQFPNYSSELNVNALLLGDSALYLCASSLNQNRAATNEKLFFGSGTQLSVL.

This clonotype has at least ten counts. This sequence joins TRBV5-1 and TRBJ2-1, with D maybe TRBD2 (6 bases). Germline loops: CDR1 SGHRS, CDR2 YFSETQ. The V end lost 1 base, the J end lost 3 bases, and 14 bases lay between the germline ends. The CDR3 sequence is 16 residues long. The CDR3, as DNA: TGCGCCAGCAGCTTGAATGGGGGGAACCTCTACAATGAGCAGTTCTTC. The encoded protein is CASSLNGGNLYNEQFF.

This clonotype appeared many times. A much larger clone differs by one base, so this may be a read error. The genes are TRBV28 and TRBJ2-1; possible D gene TRBD2, 6 bases. The V and J ends lost 4 bases and 15 bases respectively, with 13 bases between them. CDR3 length equals 11 residues. In germline, CDR1 is MDHEN, CDR2 SYDVKM. CDR3 sequence reads: CASSSGTGGFF. In nucleotides, the CDR3 is TGTGCCAGCAGTTCAGGGACCGGGGGGTTCTTC. Supplemented by reference TRBV28 and TRBJ2-1, the full variable domain reads DVKVTQSSRYLVKRTGEKVFLECVQDMDHENMFWYRQDPGLGLRLIYFSYDVKMKEKGDIPEGYSVSREKKERFSLILESASTNQTSMYLCASSSGTGGFFGPGTRLTVL.

Many counts were recorded for this clonotype. The chain recombines TRBV28 with TRBJ1-4, with no clear D. Trimming shortened V by 4 bases and J by 0 bases, and 9 bases separated the two germline ends. Germline V lookup: CDR1 MDHEN, CDR2 SYDVKM. The CDR3 runs 15 residues. The CDR3 DNA sequence: TGTGCCAGCAGTTCTGCAGCCGCAACTAATGAAAAACTGTTTTTT. It is translated as CASSSAAATNEKLFF.

This clonotype was observed a handful of times. V and J are TRBV7-8 and TRBJ2-7; 15 positions match TRBD2. The junction had 8 bases not matched to a gene; V was cut back by 5 bases and J by 6 bases. CDR3 length: 16 amino acids. Germline V lookup: CDR1 SGHVS, CDR2 FQNEAQ. Written as DNA, the CDR3 is TGTGCCAGCAGCCCGAAACCGGGACTAGCGGGAGGCGAGCAGTACTTC. Translated, it gives CASSPKPGLAGGEQYF.

This clonotype was seen once. The rearrangement uses TRBV7-6 and TRBJ1-1; D gene unclear. Gene TRBJ2-7 matches the end of the DNA better, so the J call may be wrong. In germline, CDR1 is SGHVS, CDR2 FNYEAQ. The CDR3 is 15 amino acids. CDR3 protein: CASSLRADRYNEQYF. The DNA for the CDR3 is TGTGCCAGCAGCTTAAGAGCAGACCGGTACAATGAGCAGTACTTC.

This clonotype was counted ten times or more. The junction shows a germline mismatch at one end, possibly a read error. The chain couples TRBV7-9 to TRBJ2-7, with a possible D match to TRBD1 (6 bases). The germline V gene encodes CDR1 SEHNR and CDR2 FQNEAQ (reference sequence). This CDR3 contains 15 residues. CDR3: CASSLTGKDTGELYF. The CDR3 DNA reads TGTGCCAGCAGCTTAACAGGGAAGGATACCGGGGAGCTGTACTTC.

V is TRBV28 and J is TRBJ2-3; D is possibly TRBD1 (6 bases). V was clipped by 10 bases and J by 7 bases, with 15 bases between them. The CDR3 sequence is 12 residues long. From germline, CDR1 is MDHEN and CDR2 SYDVKM. The CDR3 here is CATKKGVNTQYF. CDR3 nucleotide sequence: TGTGCCACCAAAAAGGGGGTCAATACGCAGTATTTT.

The V gene is TRBV19, the J gene TRBJ1-1; 8 bases fit TRBD1. V lost 4 bases to trimming and J lost 2 bases; unmatched junction nucleotides: 12. This CDR3 is built from 17 residues. Germline lookup yields CDR1 LNHDA and CDR2 SQIVND (reference sequence). The CDR3 sequence is CASSKFTGGGLNTEAFF. DNA for the CDR3: TGTGCCAGTAGTAAGTTTACAGGGGGAGGACTAAACACTGAAGCTTTCTTT.

This clonotype was seen at least ten times. This rearrangement joins TRBV2 to TRBJ2-5, with TRBD1 identical over 8 bases. The V and J ends lost 10 bases and 7 bases, in that order; junction bases with no gene match: 14. The CDR3 sequence is 14 residues long. The germline gives CDR1 SNHLY, CDR2 FYNNEI. Written as DNA, the CDR3 is TGTGCCACCAGGGGGCTACAATTGGGTGGGACCCAGTACTTC. Translating gives CATRGLQLGGTQYF.

The chain employs TRBV7-3 and TRBJ2-3; D is undetermined. Trimming shortened V by 5 bases and J by 2 bases, and 8 bases separated the two germline ends. The CDR3 length is 13 residues. Germline V lookup: CDR1 SGHTA, CDR2 FQGTGA. In DNA form, the CDR3 reads TGTGCCAGCAGCCCCAAGCCCACAGATACGCAGTATTTT. It encodes CASSPKPTDTQYF.

Details on this clonotype: The missing conserved phenylalanine or tryptophan at the end of this CDR3 makes a read error likely. No DNA is shown, since the ends of the CDR3 on it are uncertain; the CDR3 is the one TCRdb lists. This chain connects TRBV6-1 to TRBJ2-7; the table's D call, TRBD2, has no DNA check behind it. The CDR3 region is 17 residues in length, termini included. Germline lookup yields CDR1 MNHNS and CDR2 SASEGT. The CDR3 loop is CASRRRGEANYGYTFGS.

This clonotype appeared many times. This chain connects TRBV6-1 to TRBJ1-5, with 8 bases identical to TRBD1. Trimming cost V 5 bases and J 6 bases; bases outside gene matches: 6. CDR1 is MNHNS, CDR2 SASEGT, per germline. The CDR3 runs to 14 residues. The CDR3 nucleotides read TGTGCCAGCAGTACCTCAGGGGGCTCTCAGCCCCAGCATTTT. It specifies CASSTSGGSQPQHF.